This record concerns one T cell receptor (beta chain) sequence. Its antigen remains undetermined. Base qualities were left out, and no much larger clone turns up one base away. The sample's time point, from its label and the paper: persistent/refractory GD, antithyroid drugs over 5 years with positive TRAb. For both TCR sequencing and RNA sequencing, RNA was extracted from PBMCs in TRIzol. Graves' disease was diagnosed according to American Thyroid Association guidelines. Patients for the study were recruited at an endocrinology department in Xi'an, China. From each patient, approximately 9.9 milliliters of peripheral blood was collected into an EDTA anticoagulant tube. Ficoll Paque Plus density gradient separation was used to isolate PBMCs, and no further T cell sorting was performed. RNA quality was checked with an Agilent 2100 Bioanalyzer and agarose gel, and concentration with a NanoDrop 2000.

The data stem from a study of regulatory T cells in long-lasting Graves disease (dated by TCRdb to 2020 to 2022). A note on the overall study: Persistent Graves' disease was defined as persistently positive TSH receptor autoantibodies together with antithyroid drug treatment for over 5 years. This study used TCR sequencing and RNA sequencing of peripheral blood to compare persistent Graves' disease patients against newly diagnosed Graves' disease patients. The study took place in China and was registered as a clinical trial. A total of around 35 samples were covered by TCR sequencing, comprising some 13 persistent and around 20 newly diagnosed Graves' disease patients. Antithyroid drugs had been taken for approximately 9.7 years on average by persistent Graves' disease patients in the clinical cohort. What the authors observed across the whole study: Persistent disease showed preferential use of TRBV28, TRBJ1-2 and TRBJ2-5, whereas newly diagnosed disease favored TRBV20-1 and TRBJ2-1. Only the TCR beta chain was sequenced and analyzed. A larger number of public clonotypes was shared among persistent patients (approximately 2,500) than among newly diagnosed patients (about 990). Because the primary lesion, thyroid tissue, could not be accessed, the study looked at peripheral blood alone. Compared with newly diagnosed patients, patients with persistent Graves' disease had lower TCR Shannon entropy and fewer highly expanded clones, which suggests clonal expansion. As a limitation, the authors acknowledged that the small sample size may reduce accuracy.

Library preparation was by multiplex PCR. The run used an Illumina HiSeq 4000. TCR beta libraries were built with iRepertoire HTBI primers and Arm-PCR amplification of CDR3 regions. Gel purification was performed on PCR products prior to sequencing. The published analysis was carried out like this. Across samples, roughly 60 TRBV and 14 TRBJ segments were identified and used for gene usage analysis of CDR3 amino acid clonotypes. COPE and FqMerger were used to merge the filtered high-quality paired reads into contigs. BLAST was used to align contigs to the IMGT TRBV, TRBD and TRBJ reference genes, and CDR3 was defined following IMGT. Highly expanded clones were defined as clonotypes with a frequency above 0.1%. Shannon entropy served as the measure of repertoire diversity, while the Gini coefficient captured V-J evenness. A clonotype found in more than one individual was treated as public. TCRdb applied fastp at Q25 and MiXCR to the public reads, then kept only in-frame beta chains. Each CDR3 protein gets just one entry, which takes the most common genes and DNA from the rows behind it. TCRdb's processing, not the study's, gives the V and J calls here. Present in this sample are 250,000 to 300,000 distinct CDR3 sequences, roughly a fifth of which were seen just once. The ten largest clones capture 56% of the sample.

V is pared back by 1 base and J by 4 bases, with 16 bases lying between the germline termini. The CDR3 runs 16 residues from the cysteine to the phenylalanine. Only the CDR3 portion is preserved as DNA: 48 bases, with reading frame beginning at the first base. From a lookup of the germline V gene (reference sequence), CDR1 and CDR2 are LGHDT and YNNKEL. The sequence came from a female donor with Graves disease. This specimen consisted of peripheral blood mononuclear cells (PBMCs), obtained when the disease was refractory, from a patient treated with antithyroid drugs. The chain is encoded by TRBV3-1 joined to TRBJ1-2; the D gene is not confidently resolved. The CDR3 sequence is CASSQVWRRPPYGYTF. The base sequence is TGTGCCAGCAGCCAAGTATGGCGCCGACCCCCCTATGGCTACACCTTC.